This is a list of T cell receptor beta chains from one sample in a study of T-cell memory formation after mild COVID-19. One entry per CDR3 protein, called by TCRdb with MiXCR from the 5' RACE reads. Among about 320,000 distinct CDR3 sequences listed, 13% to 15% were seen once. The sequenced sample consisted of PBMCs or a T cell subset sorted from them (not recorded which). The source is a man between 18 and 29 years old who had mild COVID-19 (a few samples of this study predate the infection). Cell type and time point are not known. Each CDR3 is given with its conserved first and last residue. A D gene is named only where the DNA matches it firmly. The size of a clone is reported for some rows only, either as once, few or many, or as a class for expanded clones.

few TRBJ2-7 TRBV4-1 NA CASSQEGGVHPPYEQYF TGCGCCAGCAGCCAAGAAGGGGGGGTGCACCCCCCCTACGAGCAGTACTTC
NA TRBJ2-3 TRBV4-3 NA CASSPLVGHTQYF TGCGCCAGCAGCCCCCTCGTGGGTCATACGCAGTATTTT
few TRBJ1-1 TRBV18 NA CASSDTRRQVHTEAFF TGTGCCAGCTCCGACACCCGACGACAGGTCCACACTGAAGCTTTCTTT
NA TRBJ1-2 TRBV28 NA CASSPIDGVLNYGYTF TGTGCCAGCAGCCCGATCGACGGAGTTCTAAACTATGGCTACACCTTC
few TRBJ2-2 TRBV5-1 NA CASSLRGLPGELFF TGCGCCAGCAGCTTGCGGGGGTTGCCCGGGGAGCTGTTTTTT
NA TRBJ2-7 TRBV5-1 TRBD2 CASSPGASGPPFSYEQYF TGCGCCAGCAGCCCCGGGGCTAGCGGGCCACCCTTCTCCTACGAGCAGTACTTC
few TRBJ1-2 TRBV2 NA CASSGLGEGYGYTF TGTGCCAGCAGTGGGCTGGGGGAGGGCTATGGCTACACCTTC
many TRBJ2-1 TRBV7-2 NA CASSLGRGSEQFF TGTGCCAGCAGCTTAGGACGGGGCAGTGAGCAGTTCTTC
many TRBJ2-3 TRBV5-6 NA CASTVGDTQYF TGTGCCAGCACCGTGGGAGATACGCAGTATTTT
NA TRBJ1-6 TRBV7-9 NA CATVSSPLHF TGTGCCACGGTCTCGTCACCCCTCCACTTT
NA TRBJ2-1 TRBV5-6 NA CASSLVERNEQFF TGTGCCAGCAGCTTGGTGGAACGCAATGAGCAGTTCTTC
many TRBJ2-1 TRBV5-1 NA CASSLGLSRLRFF TGCGCCAGCAGCCTAGGACTAAGTCGCCTCCGGTTCTTC
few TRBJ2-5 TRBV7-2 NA CASSVGKETQYF TGTGCCAGCAGCGTAGGAAAAGAGACCCAGTACTTC
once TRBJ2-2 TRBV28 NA CASSLRTGVNTGELFF TGTGCCAGCAGTCTGCGGACGGGGGTGAACACCGGGGAGCTGTTTTTT
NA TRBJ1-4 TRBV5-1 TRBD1 CASSPDRPNEKLFF TGCGCCAGCAGCCCGGACAGGCCTAATGAAAAACTGTTTTTT
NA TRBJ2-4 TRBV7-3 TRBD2 CASSPGLAGGPGNIQYF TGTGCCAGCAGCCCTGGACTAGCGGGGGGGCCGGGTAACATTCAGTACTTC
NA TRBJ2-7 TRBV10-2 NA CASSAGFPYEQYF TGCGCCAGCAGTGCAGGGTTCCCCTACGAGCAGTACTTC
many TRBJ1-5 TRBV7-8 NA CASSSERYQPQHF TGTGCCAGCAGCTCTGAAAGATATCAGCCCCAGCATTTT
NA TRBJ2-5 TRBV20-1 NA CSAGGRVGAQETQYF TGCAGTGCGGGGGGCAGGGTAGGGGCCCAAGAGACCCAGTACTTC
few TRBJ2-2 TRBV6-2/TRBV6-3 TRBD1 CASSRQGARDTGELFF TGTGCCAGCAGTCGTCAGGGGGCGCGGGACACCGGGGAGCTGTTTTTT
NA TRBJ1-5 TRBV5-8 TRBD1 CASSRGQASNQPQHF TGTGCCAGCAGCAGGGGACAGGCGAGCAATCAGCCCCAGCATTTT
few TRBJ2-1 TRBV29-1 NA CSVGPRDPAYNEQFF TGCAGCGTTGGCCCCCGGGACCCGGCCTACAATGAGCAGTTCTTC
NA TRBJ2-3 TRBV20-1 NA CSAIRASGTDTQYF TGCAGTGCTATCAGGGCGAGCGGCACAGATACGCAGTATTTT
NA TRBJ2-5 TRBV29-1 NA CSGILETQYF TGCAGCGGGATCCTGGAGACCCAGTACTTC
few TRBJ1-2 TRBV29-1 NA CSVRVGASEGYTF TGCAGCGTTCGTGTTGGGGCGTCCGAAGGCTACACCTTC
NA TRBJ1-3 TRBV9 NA CASSVLSWGTGNTIYF TGTGCCAGCAGCGTCCTTAGCTGGGGAACTGGAAACACCATATATTTT
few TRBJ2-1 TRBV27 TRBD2 CASSSGAGYNEQFF TGTGCCAGCAGCAGCGGGGCGGGCTACAATGAGCAGTTCTTC
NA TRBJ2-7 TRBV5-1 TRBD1 CASSPLGTVSYEQYF TGCGCCAGCAGCCCGCTCGGGACAGTATCCTACGAGCAGTACTTC
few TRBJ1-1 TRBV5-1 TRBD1 CASSSRQGFETEAFF TGCGCCAGCAGCTCCCGACAGGGATTCGAGACTGAAGCTTTCTTT
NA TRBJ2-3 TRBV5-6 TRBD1 CASSPSDRGYTDTQYF TGTGCCAGCAGCCCGTCGGACAGGGGGTACACAGATACGCAGTATTTT
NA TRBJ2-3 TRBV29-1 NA CSGHGGQTDTQYF TGCAGCGGACACGGTGGCCAAACAGATACGCAGTATTTT
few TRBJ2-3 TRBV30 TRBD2 CACHSGAGGTDTQYF TGTGCCTGCCACTCCGGGGCGGGGGGCACAGATACGCAGTATTTT
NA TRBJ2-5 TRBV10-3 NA CAISYDQETQYF TGTGCCATCAGTTACGACCAAGAGACCCAGTACTTC
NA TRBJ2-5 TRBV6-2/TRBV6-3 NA CASKVNRRETQYF TGTGCCAGCAAAGTAAATAGAAGAGAGACCCAGTACTTC
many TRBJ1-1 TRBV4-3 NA CASRRTGNTEAFF TGCGCCAGCAGACGTACTGGGAACACTGAAGCTTTCTTT
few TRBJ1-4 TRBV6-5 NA CASSYSGPGVNEKLFF TGTGCCAGCAGTTACTCGGGGCCGGGTGTTAATGAAAAACTGTTTTTT
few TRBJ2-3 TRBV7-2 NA CASSLGYTQYF TGTGCCAGCAGCTTGGGATATACGCAGTATTTT
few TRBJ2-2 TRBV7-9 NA CASLTARGTGELFF TGTGCCAGCCTGACTGCAAGGGGCACCGGGGAGCTGTTTTTT
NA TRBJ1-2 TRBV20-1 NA CSARDSGTRYGYTF TGCAGTGCTAGAGATAGCGGGACAAGATACGGCTACACCTTC
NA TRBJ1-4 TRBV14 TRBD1 CASSQETGGATNEKLFF TGTGCCAGCAGCCAAGAGACAGGGGGGGCTACTAATGAAAAACTGTTTTTT
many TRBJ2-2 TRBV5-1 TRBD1 CASSALGQGTGELFF TGCGCCAGCAGTGCCCTGGGACAGGGTACCGGGGAGCTGTTTTTT
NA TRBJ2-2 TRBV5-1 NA CASSLTRSENTGELFF TGCGCCAGCAGCTTGACCCGTAGTGAGAACACCGGGGAGCTGTTTTTT
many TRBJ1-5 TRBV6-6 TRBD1 CASTLQGGGNQPQHF TGTGCCAGCACCCTCCAGGGGGGGGGCAATCAGCCCCAGCATTTT
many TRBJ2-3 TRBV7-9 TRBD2 CASSLPGRVDTQYF TGTGCCAGCAGCCTACCCGGGAGGGTAGATACGCAGTATTTT
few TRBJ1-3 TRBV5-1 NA CASSLESSRNTIYF TGCGCCAGCAGCTTGGAGAGCTCCAGAAACACCATATATTTT
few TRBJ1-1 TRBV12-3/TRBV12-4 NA CASSPRPTEAFF TGTGCCAGCAGCCCCCGCCCCACTGAAGCTTTCTTT
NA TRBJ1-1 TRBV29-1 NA CSSRGVNTEAFF TGCAGCTCCCGGGGGGTGAACACTGAAGCTTTCTTT
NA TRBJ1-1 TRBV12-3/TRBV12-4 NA CASRQGRNTEAFF TGTGCCAGCCGGCAGGGACGGAACACTGAAGCTTTCTTT
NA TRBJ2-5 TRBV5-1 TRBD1 CASSFSGQGKETQYF TGCGCCAGCAGCTTCTCGGGACAGGGGAAAGAGACCCAGTACTTC
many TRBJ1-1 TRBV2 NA CASLPPGPLAFF TGTGCCAGCCTCCCTCCGGGACCCTTGGCTTTCTTT
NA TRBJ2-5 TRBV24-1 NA CATAPTGQETQYF TGTGCCACCGCCCCGACAGGCCAAGAGACCCAGTACTTC
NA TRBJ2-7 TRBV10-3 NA CATRDYEQYF TGTGCAACGCGGGATTACGAGCAGTACTTC
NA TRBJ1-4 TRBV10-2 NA CATMGEKLFF TGCGCCACCATGGGTGAAAAACTGTTTTTT
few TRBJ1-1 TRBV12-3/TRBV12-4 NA CATGLLVGTEAFF TGTGCCACAGGACTACTCGTGGGCACTGAAGCTTTCTTT
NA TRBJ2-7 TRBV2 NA CASSVRATYEQYF TGTGCCAGCAGTGTAAGGGCTACCTACGAGCAGTACTTC